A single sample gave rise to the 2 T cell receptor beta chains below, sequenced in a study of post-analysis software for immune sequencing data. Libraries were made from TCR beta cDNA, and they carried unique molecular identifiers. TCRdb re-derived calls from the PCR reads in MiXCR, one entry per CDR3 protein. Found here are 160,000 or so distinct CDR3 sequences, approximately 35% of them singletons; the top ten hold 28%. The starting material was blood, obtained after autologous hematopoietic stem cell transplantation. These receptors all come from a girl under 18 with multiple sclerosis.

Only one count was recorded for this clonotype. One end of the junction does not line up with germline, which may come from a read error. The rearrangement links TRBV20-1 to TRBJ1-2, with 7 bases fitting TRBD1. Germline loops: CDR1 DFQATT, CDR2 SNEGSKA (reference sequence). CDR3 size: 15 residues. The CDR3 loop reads CSASGTAGSFYGYTF. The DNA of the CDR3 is TGCAGTGCCTCCGGGACAGCGGGATCTTTTTATGGCTACACCTTT.

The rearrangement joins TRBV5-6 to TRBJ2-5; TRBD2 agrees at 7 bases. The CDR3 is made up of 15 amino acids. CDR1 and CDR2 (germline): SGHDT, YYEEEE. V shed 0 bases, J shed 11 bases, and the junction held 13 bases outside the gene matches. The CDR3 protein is CASSLGGGFYNEQYF. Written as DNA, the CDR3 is TGTGCCAGCAGCTTGGGGGGAGGGTTCTACAATGAGCAGTACTTC.